The 29 T cell receptor beta chains listed next were all sequenced from one sample in a study of CD8+CD57+ T cells in acquired aplastic anemia. Researchers used genomic DNA as the template to profile TCR beta VDJ and CDR3. Each CDR3 protein is one row after TCRdb ran MiXCR on the reads. The sample yields about 160,000 distinct CDR3 sequences, around 48% seen once. Before being chosen for sequencing, patients had shown CD8+CD57+ cell expansion by flow cytometry. Sequencing was carried out using sorted CD4+, CD8+, or CD8+CD57+ T cells (not recorded which) from PBMCs. These TCRs come from a human donor with aplastic anemia.

The J gene is TRBJ1-5, the V gene TRBV2; no definite D call. Germline CDR1 is SNHLY and CDR2 is FYNNEI. This CDR3 contains 14 residues. Trimming removed 6 bases from V and 1 base from J, with 10 bases in between. The CDR3 DNA is TGTGCCAGCAGCCCCTTCGGGAGCAATCAGCCCCAGCATTTT. It is translated as CASSPFGSNQPQHF.

This clonotype was observed many times. CDR3 nucleotides: TGTGCCAGCAGCTTGGGGGGGACAGGGGTTTTTGGCACAGATACGCAGTATTTT. Protein sequence: CASSLGGTGVFGTDTQYF. This chain connects TRBV5-6 to TRBJ2-3, with 10 bases identical to TRBD1. Germline CDR1 and CDR2: SGHDT and YYEEEE. With V trimmed by 0 bases and J by 1 base, 8 bases remained unmatched. The CDR3 has 18 amino acids.

This clonotype was detected ten times or more. The chain has TRBV2 and TRBJ1-1, with a tentative D call TRBD1 (5 bases). V shed 3 bases and J shed 1 base, with 12 bases lying between them. CDR1 and CDR2 from the germline V gene are SNHLY and FYNNEI. The CDR3 runs to 15 residues. CDR3 residues: CASSDWGSKNTEAFF. Here the CDR3 DNA reads TGTGCCAGCAGTGATTGGGGCAGTAAGAACACTGAAGCTTTCTTT.

In its sample, this clonotype was seen many times. The chain is built from TRBV6-1 and TRBJ2-1; 7 bases fit TRBD2. In germline, CDR1 is MNHNS, CDR2 SASEGT. V lost 1 base, J lost 7 bases, and 7 bases stayed unmatched. The CDR3 sequence is 15 residues long. CDR3 region: CASSEDQRDLNEQFF. The CDR3 nucleotides read TGTGCCAGCAGTGAAGACCAGCGGGATCTAAATGAGCAGTTCTTC.

V usage is TRBV15 and J usage is TRBJ2-7; D gene unclear. This CDR3 spans 13 amino acids. Germline V gene sequence: CDR1 LNHNV, CDR2 YYDKDF (reference sequence). Trimming removed 0 bases from V and 4 bases from J, with 7 bases in between. The CDR3 nucleotides are TGTGCCACCAGCAGAGATTGGCTTTACGAGCAGTACTTC. The encoded protein is CATSRDWLYEQYF.

Note on this clonotype: The CDR3 does not end in the conserved phenylalanine or tryptophan, so this is likely a read error. This rearrangement joins TRBV3-1 to TRBJ2-7; the D is unclear. V was trimmed by 1 base and J by 0 bases, leaving 4 bases between them. This CDR3 comprises 13 residues. Germline CDR1 and CDR2: LGHDT and YNNKEL (reference sequence). In nucleotides, the CDR3 is TGTGCCAGCAGCCAAGGGGACTCCTACGAGCAGTACCTC. Translated, it gives CASSQGDSYEQYL.

This clonotype showed up just a few times. The J gene is TRBJ1-2, the V gene TRBV25-1, with a weak D call TRBD1 (6 bases). Trimming pared 6 bases from V and 2 bases from J, leaving 19 bases between. Germline assignment: CDR1 MGHDK and CDR2 SYGVNS. This CDR3 comprises 16 residues. The CDR3 bases are TGTGCCAGCAGCCCCGGGGGGCGAACCATCAACTATGGCTACACCTTC. Translation: CASSPGGRTINYGYTF.

Concerning this clonotype itself: This may stem from a read error, because a much larger clone lies one nucleotide away. The chain couples TRBV12-3 or TRBV12-4 to TRBJ1-4; D uncertain. This CDR3 has 11 amino acids. CDR3: CASRFDGKPFF. CDR3 sequence (DNA): TGTGCCAGCCGCTTTGACGGGAAACCGTTTTTT.

This sequence joins TRBV7-2 and TRBJ2-7, with D perhaps TRBD1 or TRBD2 (5 bases each). The CDR3 is 16 residues long. Germline CDR1 is SGHTA and CDR2 is FQGNSA. V was clipped by 1 base and J by 1 base, with 14 bases between them. CDR3 sequence: CASSLVFVGTSYEQYF. The CDR3 DNA reads as TGTGCCAGCAGCTTAGTATTCGTGGGGACGTCCTACGAGCAGTACTTC.

This clonotype was seen at least ten times. This sequence joins TRBV24-1 and TRBJ2-7; D is ambiguous. This CDR3 contains 14 residues. In germline, CDR1 is KGHDR, CDR2 SFDVKD. V was clipped by 9 bases and J by 3 bases, with 17 bases between them. CDR3 in DNA: TGTGCCACCGGTCGACGAGGTGGGGACTACGAGCAGTACTTC. Translated: CATGRRGGDYEQYF.

The V call is TRBV18, the J call TRBJ1-6, with 7 nucleotides matching TRBD1. The germline CDR1 and CDR2 sequences are KGHSH and LQKENI. The CDR3 spans 16 residues. With V trimmed by 6 bases and J by 10 bases, 15 bases remained unmatched. CDR3 in amino acids: CASSPQQGRFGSPLHF. CDR3 sequence (DNA): TGTGCCAGCTCCCCCCAACAGGGGCGGTTTGGATCACCCCTCCACTTT.

This sequence joins TRBV10-2 and TRBJ1-2; a weak D match, TRBD1 (5 bases). Germline CDR1 WSHSY, CDR2 SAAADI. Trimming took off 4 bases at V and 1 base at J, with 7 bases between the two ends. This CDR3 has 13 amino acids. Here the CDR3 reads CASSGGDNYGYTF. CDR3 sequence (DNA): TGCGCCAGCAGTGGAGGGGATAACTATGGCTACACCTTC.

There are many counts of this clonotype. The chain couples TRBV28 to TRBJ2-7; no firm D call. V was trimmed by 4 bases and J by 4 bases, leaving 8 bases between them. Germline CDR1 reads MDHEN; CDR2 reads SYDVKM. This CDR3 has 12 residues. In DNA form, the CDR3 reads TGTGCCAGCAGTTCCCCCCAGTACGAGCAGTACTTC. Translating it yields CASSSPQYEQYF. The full variable domain, with the rest looked up from reference TRBV28 and TRBJ2-7, is DVKVTQSSRYLVKRTGEKVFLECVQDMDHENMFWYRQDPGLGLRLIYFSYDVKMKEKGDIPEGYSVSREKKERFSLILESASTNQTSMYLCASSSPQYEQYFGPGTRLTVT.

The chain employs TRBV7-2 and TRBJ1-2; D possibly corresponds to TRBD1 (6 bases). Deletions cut 5 bases from V and 11 bases from J, with 21 bases between. Germline V gene data show CDR1 as SGHTA and CDR2 as FQGNSA. This CDR3 spans 14 amino acids. The CDR3 here is CASSRGGNRDGYTF. CDR3 nucleotide sequence: TGTGCCAGCAGCCGAGGGGGGAACAGGGACGGATACACCTTC.

This clonotype was seen only a few times. This chain joins TRBV4-1 and TRBJ2-4; a possible D gene is TRBD2 (6 bases). Trimming stripped 2 bases from V and 1 base from J, with 12 bases between. The CDR3 spans 16 residues. Germline V CDR1 and CDR2: MGHRA, YSYEKL. This CDR3 reads CASSQPGRKAKNIQYF. DNA of the CDR3: TGCGCCAGCAGCCAACCGGGGAGGAAGGCCAAAAACATTCAGTACTTC.

The chain combines TRBV6-2 or TRBV6-3 with TRBJ2-5; D not resolved. Germline V CDR1 and CDR2: MNHEY, SVGEGT. V was pared by 8 bases and J by 4 bases, with 11 bases between. CDR3 size: 12 residues. CDR3 sequence: CASHSRTETQYF. The CDR3 DNA is TGTGCCAGCCACTCACGGACAGAGACCCAGTACTTC.

This chain uses TRBV4-1 with TRBJ2-5; weak D call: TRBD2 (6 bases). Trimming shortened V by 0 bases and J by 5 bases, and 19 bases separated the two germline ends. This CDR3 has 17 amino acids. Germline V gene lookup returns CDR1 MGHRA and CDR2 YSYEKL. In nucleotides, the CDR3 is TGCGCCAGCAGCCAAGATGGCACTAGCAGCAATCGGGAGACCCAGTACTTC. Its protein product is CASSQDGTSSNRETQYF.

This clonotype appeared many times. The chain is built from TRBV6-1 and TRBJ2-2; perhaps D is TRBD1 or TRBD2 (5 bases each). V was shortened by 3 bases and J by 5 bases, with 13 bases between the two germline ends. The CDR3 is made up of 15 amino acids. Germline CDR1 is MNHNS and CDR2 is SASEGT. The CDR3 is CASSELAWGTGELFF. The CDR3 region has the DNA TGTGCCAGCAGTGAGCTGGCGTGGGGGACCGGGGAGCTGTTTTTT.

A remark on this clonotype: This may stem from a read error, because a much larger clone lies one nucleotide away. This chain uses TRBV5-5 with TRBJ2-1, with D perhaps TRBD2 (5 bases). CDR1 and CDR2 (germline): SGHKS, YYEKEE (reference sequence). There are 14 residues in the CDR3. V lost 0 bases to trimming and J lost 9 bases, with 13 bases between them. The CDR3 DNA is TGTGCCAGCAGCTTGGAGGCCGAGCTAGCTGAGCAGTTCTTC. Protein sequence: CASSLEAELAEQFF.

This clonotype occurred many times. V gene TRBV7-9 combines with J gene TRBJ2-6; D is ambiguous. The V gene lost 6 bases and the J gene lost 2 bases, with 11 bases spanning the gap. CDR3 length: 15 amino acids. From germline, CDR1 is SEHNR and CDR2 FQNEAQ (reference sequence). The CDR3 is CASRGIGPGANVLTF. The CDR3 nucleotides read TGTGCCAGCAGAGGGATAGGTCCTGGGGCCAACGTCCTGACTTTC.

This clonotype was observed many times. V gene TRBV7-2 combines with J gene TRBJ1-2; D gene unclear. In germline, CDR1 is SGHTA, CDR2 FQGNSA. The CDR3 spans 15 residues. The V gene lost 6 bases and the J gene lost 0 bases, with 14 bases spanning the gap. CDR3 in DNA: TGTGCCAGCAGGATTTCACAGAACGCTAACTATGGCTACACCTTC. The encoded protein is CASRISQNANYGYTF.

This clonotype was recorded at least ten times. The V and J genes are TRBV5-4 and TRBJ2-1, with 11 bases matching TRBD2. The CDR3 has 16 amino acids. CDR1 and CDR2 from the germline V gene are SGHNT and YYREEE (reference sequence). V trimming: 0 bases; J trimming: 1 base; junction bases outside the gene matches: 0. DNA for the CDR3: TGTGCCAGCAGCTTGGTAGCGGGAGGGTCCTACAATGAGCAGTTCTTC. Translated, it gives CASSLVAGGSYNEQFF.

This clonotype has ten or more counts. The rearrangement uses TRBV6-5 and TRBJ1-2; TRBD1 might be the D (5 bases). This CDR3 region has 16 residues. Germline lookup yields CDR1 MNHEY and CDR2 SVGAGI. The V end lost 2 bases, the J end lost 7 bases, and 20 bases lay between the germline ends. CDR3 region: CASSYNAGRRGGGYTF. CDR3 sequence (DNA): TGTGCCAGCAGTTACAACGCGGGACGGCGGGGGGGTGGCTACACCTTC.

This clonotype was picked up many times. CDR3: CASSMDRVANSPLHF. The CDR3 DNA is TGTGCCAGTAGTATGGATAGGGTAGCCAATTCACCCCTCCACTTT. The chain is built from TRBV19 and TRBJ1-6; D uncertain. CDR3 length equals 15 residues. Trimming removed 3 bases at V and 7 bases at J, with 13 bases between. Germline CDR1 and CDR2: LNHDA and SQIVND (reference sequence).

V gene TRBV15 combines with J gene TRBJ2-1; the D gene is possibly TRBD1 (6 bases). The CDR3 has 14 amino acids. V was shortened by 3 bases and J by 6 bases, with 12 bases between the two germline ends. CDR1 is LNHNV, CDR2 YYDKDF, per germline (reference sequence). This chain's CDR3 is CATSSRQVFNEQFF. The CDR3 bases are TGTGCCACCAGCAGCAGACAGGTCTTCAATGAGCAGTTCTTC.

This clonotype came up many times. The chain has TRBV12-5 and TRBJ2-6; D uncertain. The germline V gene encodes CDR1 LGHNT and CDR2 FRNRAP. There are 15 residues in the CDR3. Trimming took 7 bases from V and 1 from J, leaving 11 bases between them. CDR3 in amino acids: CASAFSGSGANVLTF. In DNA form, the CDR3 reads TGTGCTAGTGCTTTTTCTGGGTCTGGGGCCAACGTCCTGACTTTC. Full variable domain (outside the CDR3, taken from reference TRBV12-5 and TRBJ2-6): DARVTQTPRHKVTEMGQEVTMRCQPILGHNTVFWYRQTMMQGLELLAYFRNRAPLDDSGMPKDRFSAEMPDATLATLKIQPSEPRDSAVYFCASAFSGSGANVLTFGAGSRLTVL.

This clonotype was seen many times. The chain links TRBV10-3 to TRBJ2-7, with D perhaps matching TRBD1 (6 bases). Germline CDR1 is ENHRY and CDR2 is SYGVKD. The CDR3 loop spans 12 amino acids. The germline V and J ends were trimmed by 3 bases and 3 bases, with 6 bases remaining between them. CDR3 in amino acids: CAISEGGYEQYF. In nucleotides, the CDR3 is TGTGCCATCAGTGAAGGGGGCTACGAGCAGTACTTC.

This clonotype was counted at least ten times. This chain connects TRBV6-1 to TRBJ1-1; D not certain. The CDR3 runs to 14 residues. CDR1 MNHNS and CDR2 SASEGT come from the germline V gene. V was pared by 2 bases and J by 0 bases, with 7 bases between. This chain's CDR3 is CASSEPGLNTEAFF. For the CDR3, the DNA is TGTGCCAGCAGTGAACCAGGCCTGAACACTGAAGCTTTCTTT.

On this clonotype itself: Since a much larger clone is just one base distant, this may be a read error. The chain uses TRBV4-2 and TRBJ2-3; 9 nucleotides match TRBD2. Germline V gene sequence: CDR1 LGHNA, CDR2 YNFKEQ. The CDR3 loop spans 15 amino acids. V lost 4 bases, J lost 4 bases, and 6 bases stayed unmatched. The CDR3 protein is CASSLDSGGADTQYF. The CDR3 DNA reads TGTGCCAGCAGCCTAGATAGCGGGGGCGCAGATACGCAGTATTTT.